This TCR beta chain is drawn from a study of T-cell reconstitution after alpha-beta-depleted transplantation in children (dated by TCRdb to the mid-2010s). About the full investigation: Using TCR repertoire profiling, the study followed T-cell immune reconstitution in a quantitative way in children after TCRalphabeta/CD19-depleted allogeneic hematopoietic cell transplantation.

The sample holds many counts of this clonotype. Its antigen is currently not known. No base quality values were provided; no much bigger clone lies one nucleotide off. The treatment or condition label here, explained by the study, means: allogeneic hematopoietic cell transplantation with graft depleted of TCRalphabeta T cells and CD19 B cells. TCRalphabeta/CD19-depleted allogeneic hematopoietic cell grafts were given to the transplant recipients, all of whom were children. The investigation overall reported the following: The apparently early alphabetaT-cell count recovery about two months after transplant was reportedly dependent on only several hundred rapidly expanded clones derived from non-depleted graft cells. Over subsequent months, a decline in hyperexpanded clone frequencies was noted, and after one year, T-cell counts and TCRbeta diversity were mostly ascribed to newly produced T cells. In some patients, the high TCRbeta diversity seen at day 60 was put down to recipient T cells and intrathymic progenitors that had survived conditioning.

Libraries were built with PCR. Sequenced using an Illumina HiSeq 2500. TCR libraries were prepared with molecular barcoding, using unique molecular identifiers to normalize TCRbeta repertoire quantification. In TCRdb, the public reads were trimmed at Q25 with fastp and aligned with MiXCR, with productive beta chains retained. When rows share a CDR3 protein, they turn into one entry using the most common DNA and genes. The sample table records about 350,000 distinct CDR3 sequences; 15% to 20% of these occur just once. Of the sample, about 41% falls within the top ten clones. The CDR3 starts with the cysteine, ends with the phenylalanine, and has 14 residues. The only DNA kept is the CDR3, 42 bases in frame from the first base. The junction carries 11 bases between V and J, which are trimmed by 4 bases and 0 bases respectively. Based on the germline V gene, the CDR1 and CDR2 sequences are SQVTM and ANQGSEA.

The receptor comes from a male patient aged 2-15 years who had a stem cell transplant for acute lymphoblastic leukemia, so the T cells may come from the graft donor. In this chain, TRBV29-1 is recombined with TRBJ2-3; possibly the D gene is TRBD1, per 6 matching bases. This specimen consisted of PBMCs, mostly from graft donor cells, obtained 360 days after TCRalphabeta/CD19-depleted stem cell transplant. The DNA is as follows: TGCAGCGTTGCAGGGGTATCTAGCACAGATACGCAGTATTTT. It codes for CSVAGVSSTDTQYF.